Below, one T cell receptor (beta chain) is given with its context. Its antigen remains undetermined. No qualities accompany the bases; no much larger clone lies one base away. The sample's time point label is to be understood as: baseline before first vaccination. The treatment or condition label on this specimen signifies: meningococcal conjugate vaccine given as trial control. Samples from vaccinated people were obtained from the UK trials COV001 and COV002, which included a single-blind randomized controlled phase 2/3 trial of AZD1222 (ChAdOx1 nCoV-19) in healthy adults. Trial participant PBMC samples were collected at day 0 and day 28 after the second dose for TCRbeta chain sequencing. The CDR3 regions of human TCRbeta chains were analyzed by immunosequencing. As for how the authors treated the data: Repertoire TCRs were matched against a reference library of SARS-CoV-2-specific TCRs generated with the MIRA antigen-specificity platform. Breadth meant the fraction of unique TCRs that were SARS-CoV-2-associated, whereas depth meant the fraction of total T cells that were SARS-CoV-2-associated. Using the MIRA data, each spike-specific TCR was assigned both to the spike region to which the TCR was reactive and to a CD4 or CD8 class. Log10-transformed breadth and depth values were compared by one-way ANOVA with Sidak's multiple comparisons tests. Entries here come from immuneACCESS through TCRdb and include only in-frame sequences with V and J called. Some clones fail to appear in such tables; in the studies checked, an unresolved V gene covers under half of the shortfall, and the cause of the remainder is unknown. V and J calls and clone size follow that table, whereas D and trimming were derived from the DNA. Within this sample are approximately 150,000 clones, with roughly 93% of them counted one time only. More than 0.7% of the sample lies in the top ten.

These data are taken from a study of T cell responses to AZD1222 COVID-19 vaccine (dated by TCRdb to the early 2020s). Context from the whole study: TCR sequencing covered 230 or so trial participants: 200 to 210 given two doses of AZD1222 and approximately 26 given two doses of MenACWY control vaccine. Enrollment into the trials was organized by age into subgroups of 18-55, 56-69 and 70-plus years, and those subgroups contained approximately 160, 26 and 62 TCR-sequenced participants, respectively.

Beyond this particular receptor, the publication reports: Reportedly, almost half of the unique spike-specific TCRs recognized epitopes lying outside the regions that are mutated in the B.1.351 and B.1.1.7 variants. CD4 TCRs associated with the vaccine covered the entire spike protein, and the dominant responses were in regions 160-218 and 743-854. Most participants were white British and females outnumbered males, and the authors suggested that clonal diversity may have been underestimated. Because no day 14 peak-response samples were available, repertoires were characterized only after the peak T cell response. Conclusions about previously exposed vaccinees are limited because only a handful of AZD1222 recipients were SARS-CoV-2 seropositive at baseline. The 56-69-year group was small, and its depth increase did not reach significance, likely because of low power. A significant rise in spike-specific TCR breadth and depth was observed after two AZD1222 doses relative to day 0 and relative to MenACWY recipients.

The CDR3 starts with the cysteine, ends with the phenylalanine, and has 14 residues. Solely the CDR3 DNA is kept, with 42 bases framed from the first base. V loses 2 bases, J loses 9 bases, and the germline ends lie 14 bases apart. CDR1 and CDR2, looked up from the germline V gene (reference sequence), are LNHDA and SQIVND. The input for sequencing was peripheral blood, taken on day 0 of MenACWY control vaccination. This clonotype was sampled from an adult in good health. The rearranged segments are TRBV19 and TRBJ1-5; matching of 5 bases hints at TRBD1 as the D gene. The DNA sequence reads TGTGCCAGTAGTATAAATGGGGCCCGGTGGCCCCAGCATTTT. This encodes CASSINGARWPQHF.